What follows describes a single T cell receptor beta chain. Germline V gene sequence: CDR1 SQVTM, CDR2 ANQGSEA. The CDR3 extends over 14 amino acids. Trimming removed 4 bases from V and 6 bases from J; junction bases left unmatched: 11. The sample is drawn from a study of early T cells in non-severe SARS-CoV-2 infection. MiXCR, run by TCRdb on the 5' RACE reads, gives a single entry per CDR3 protein. The sample comprises over 50,000 distinct CDR3 sequences, 10% to 14% of which are singletons, and approximately 1.7% rests with the top ten. Sequences were obtained from whole blood. This TCR was sampled from an adult who was a healthcare worker with PCR-confirmed SARS-CoV-2 infection or an uninfected control (not recorded which). The chain carries TRBV29-1 and TRBJ2-7; TRBD2 matches 8 bases. The CDR3 coding sequence is TGCAGCGTTGCCCCGGGACTAGTACGCGGCGAGCAGTACTTC. This sequence encodes CSVAPGLVRGEQYF.